This TCR beta chain came from a study of blood T cells in healthy people across ages. Healthy Russian Caucasian donors spanned ages about 6 to 100 years. Using a J-beta primer mix together with a sample-barcoded 5' primer, a second PCR was run for roughly 6 to 11 cycles. TCRdb independently ran MiXCR on the 5' RACE reads; one entry per CDR3 protein. The sample consists of roughly 1.5 million distinct CDR3 sequences, 35% to 45% of them appearing once. V lost 9 bases and J 5 bases, leaving 16 bases between the germline ends. CDR1 is LNHDA and CDR2 is SQIVND in the germline V gene (reference sequence). The CDR3 has 13 residues.

This clonotype was sampled from a woman under 30 in good health. Sequenced material: blood. The genes are TRBV19 and TRBJ1-2; D gene ambiguous. The DNA for the CDR3 is TGTGCCAGGAGTGCGGCCCCGCATTATGGCTACACCTTC. This codes for CARSAAPHYGYTF.